The 21 T cell receptor beta chains below all came from one sample that was sequenced in a study of blood T cell repertoires in COVID-19. The method was immunoSEQ multiplex PCR; TCRdb's version includes in-frame clones alone and lacks a portion of them. The sample lists 15,000 to 17,000 clones, about 88% occurring once. Specimen: peripheral blood. The receptor source for this set is a man aged 60 to 69 with acute or convalescent COVID-19.

The chain employs TRBV19 and TRBJ2-5; 8 positions match TRBD1. Germline values: CDR1 LNHDA, CDR2 SQIVND (reference sequence). J gave up 2 bases and V 7 bases, and 3 bases lay outside the gene matches. The CDR3 spans 13 residues. The CDR3 is CASKDRVQETQYF. CDR3 in DNA: TGTGCCAGTAAGGACAGGGTGCAAGAGACCCAGTACTTC. The variable domain in full, with the rest retrieved from reference TRBV19 and TRBJ2-5, is DGGITQSPKYLFRKEGQNVTLSCEQNLNHDAMYWYRQDPGQGLRLIYYSQIVNDFQKGDIAEGYSVSREKKESFPLTVTSAQKNPTAFYLCASKDRVQETQYFGPGTRLLVL.

The rearrangement uses TRBV7-2 and TRBJ1-6; D is unclear. This CDR3 contains 14 residues. Germline lookup yields CDR1 SGHTA and CDR2 FQGNSA. The germline V and J ends were trimmed by 5 bases and 10 bases, with 15 bases remaining between them. CDR3 in DNA: TGTGCCAGCAGCCTTGGACTCCTCAGCTCACCCCTCCACTTT. As protein: CASSLGLLSSPLHF.

The table lists this clone with a few counts. The chain employs TRBV9 and TRBJ1-5; D is ambiguous. This CDR3 spans 14 amino acids. The V end lost 0 bases, the J end lost 2 bases, and 6 bases lay between the germline ends. Germline-derived CDR1 and CDR2 are SGDLS and YYNGEE. Written as DNA, the CDR3 is TGTGCCAGCAGCGTAGCCGGGGGCAATCAGCCCCAGCATTTT. Translated: CASSVAGGNQPQHF.

V usage is TRBV3-1 (or the pseudogene TRBV3-2) and J usage is TRBJ2-1, with D perhaps TRBD2 (6 bases). This CDR3 has 13 residues. Germline CDR1 reads LGHDT; CDR2 reads YNNKEL (reference sequence). V was clipped by 1 base and J by 9 bases, with 10 bases between them. The chain's CDR3 is CASSQGRGVEQFF. CDR3 in DNA: TGTGCCAGCAGCCAAGGGAGGGGCGTTGAGCAGTTCTTC.

The chain uses TRBV30 and TRBJ2-7, with TRBD2 matching 7 bases. CDR1 and CDR2 from the germline V gene are GTSNPN and SVGIG (reference sequence). This CDR3 contains 11 residues. Trimming at V came to 8 bases and at J to 2 bases, leaving 3 bases not matched to a gene. This CDR3 reads CAGRGAYEQYF. CDR3 coding DNA: TGTGCCGGTCGGGGGGCCTACGAGCAGTACTTC.

This chain links TRBV19 with TRBJ2-5, with 7 bases aligning to TRBD2. The CDR3 contains 14 residues. Germline-derived CDR1 and CDR2 are LNHDA and SQIVND (reference sequence). The V gene end was trimmed by 3 bases and the J gene end by 5 bases; junction bases not matched to a gene: 6. The CDR3 DNA sequence: TGTGCCAGTAGTATCACTCCCGGGAGGGAGACCCAGTACTTC. This translates into CASSITPGRETQYF.

The chain employs TRBV6-1 and TRBJ2-1; 9 nucleotides align to TRBD1. The CDR3 has 15 residues. V gave up 1 base and J gave up 6 bases; unmatched junction bases: 4. Germline-derived CDR1 and CDR2 are MNHNS and SASEGT. The chain's CDR3 is CASSEGTGVRNEQFF. For the CDR3, the DNA is TGTGCCAGCAGTGAAGGGACAGGGGTACGCAATGAGCAGTTCTTC.

For this clone: The junction shows a germline mismatch at one end, possibly a read error. The CDR3 bases are TGTGCCAGCAGTTACTCGGAGAGTAGACTCCCGGGGAACTTC. It codes for CASSYSESRLPGNF. The chain combines TRBV6-5 with TRBJ2-4; perhaps TRBD2 as D (5 bases). This CDR3 spans 14 amino acids. The germline gives CDR1 MNHEY, CDR2 SVGAGI.

The chain couples TRBV5-5 to TRBJ1-6, with 9 bases matching TRBD1. This CDR3 is 15 amino acids long. V was pared by 1 base and J by 6 bases, with 2 bases of the junction left unmatched. Germline V gene data show CDR1 as SGHKS and CDR2 as YYEKEE (reference sequence). The CDR3 DNA reads as TGTGCCAGCAGCTTGTTGGGACAGGGTAATTCACCCCTCCACTTT. Protein sequence: CASSLLGQGNSPLHF.

This sequence joins TRBV3-1 (or the pseudogene TRBV3-2) and TRBJ1-2, with 7 positions matching TRBD1. This CDR3 comprises 14 residues. Germline CDR1 reads LGHDT; CDR2 reads YNNKEL (reference sequence). V was clipped by 2 bases and J by 6 bases; unmatched bases: 6. CDR3 coding DNA: TGTGCCAGCAGCCAAAGAGACAGGGATAATGGCTACACCTTC. Encoded protein: CASSQRDRDNGYTF.

V and J are TRBV5-8 and TRBJ1-2; D gene ambiguous. The CDR3 is made up of 15 amino acids. V lost 4 bases to trimming and J lost 4 bases, with 17 bases between them. Germline CDR1 is SGHTS and CDR2 is YDEGEE. Here the CDR3 reads CASSPDGGFTYGYTF. CDR3 in DNA: TGTGCCAGCAGCCCCGATGGAGGGTTCACCTATGGCTACACCTTC.

This chain connects TRBV20-1 to TRBJ2-7; perhaps TRBD1 as D (5 bases). Germline V CDR1 and CDR2: DFQATT, SNEGSKA (reference sequence). V was cut by 6 bases and J by 6 bases, with 12 bases left in between. The CDR3 is 11 amino acids. CDR3 in amino acids: CSAESGFEQYF. As DNA, the CDR3 is TGCAGTGCGGAATCAGGGTTCGAGCAGTACTTC.

The chain recombines TRBV4-1 with TRBJ2-2; D gene unclear. Trimming stripped 2 bases from V and 8 bases from J, with 9 bases between. Germline V gene sequence: CDR1 MGHRA, CDR2 YSYEKL. The CDR3 has 13 residues. The CDR3 reads CASSQIPKGELFF. Here the CDR3 DNA reads TGCGCCAGCAGCCAAATACCTAAAGGGGAGCTGTTTTTT.

The chain couples TRBV19 to TRBJ2-7; 11 positions match TRBD2. This CDR3 is built from 19 residues. Germline CDR1 and CDR2: LNHDA and SQIVND (reference sequence). Trimming removed 0 bases from V and 0 bases from J; junction bases left unmatched: 10. CDR3 sequence (DNA): TGTGCCAGTAGTATAGATCTCCAGGGACTAGCGGTTCCCTCCTACGAGCAGTACTTC. This translates into CASSIDLQGLAVPSYEQYF.

The chain employs TRBV28 and TRBJ1-3; TRBD1 aligns across 8 bases. With V trimmed by 6 bases and J by 4 bases, 2 bases remained unmatched. The length of the CDR3 is 13 residues. Germline lookup yields CDR1 MDHEN and CDR2 SYDVKM. CDR3 nucleotides: TGTGCCAGCAGCGACAGGGGCGGAAACACCATATATTTT. The encoded protein is CASSDRGGNTIYF.

This rearrangement joins TRBV7-3 to TRBJ2-5, with a possible D match to TRBD2 (6 bases). Trimming cost V 4 bases and J 3 bases, with 9 bases left between them. This CDR3 comprises 13 residues. Looked up from germline, CDR1 is SGHTA and CDR2 is FQGTGA. The CDR3 sequence: CASSSTREETQYF. The CDR3 coding sequence is TGTGCCAGCAGCTCGACTAGGGAAGAGACCCAGTACTTC.

The V and J genes are TRBV27 and TRBJ2-1; tentative D call: TRBD1 (6 bases). The CDR3 spans 13 residues. Germline V gene lookup returns CDR1 MNHEY and CDR2 SMNVEV (reference sequence). The V end lost 2 bases, the J end lost 8 bases, and 10 bases lay between the germline ends. Here the CDR3 DNA reads TGTGCCAGCAGTTTAGGGGGCATGGATGAGCAGTTCTTC. It is translated as CASSLGGMDEQFF.

The rearrangement uses TRBV7-2 and TRBJ1-3; tentative D call: TRBD1 (5 bases). The CDR3 contains 14 residues. Trimming took 6 bases from V and 2 from J, leaving 11 bases between them. The germline V gene has CDR1 SGHTA and CDR2 FQGNSA. The CDR3 loop is CASSPGYPGNTIYF. CDR3 nucleotide sequence: TGTGCCAGCAGTCCAGGGTACCCTGGAAACACCATATATTTT.

The chain joins TRBV11-1 to TRBJ2-2; D not certain. The CDR3 extends over 14 amino acids. V lost 3 bases and J lost 4, with 9 bases in between. Germline assignment: CDR1 SGHAT and CDR2 FQDESV (reference sequence). The DNA of the CDR3 is TGTGCCAGCAGCTTTCTCGCGTCCACCGGGGAGCTGTTTTTT. Translating gives CASSFLASTGELFF.

The chain joins TRBV6-2 or TRBV6-3 to TRBJ1-1; D perhaps matches TRBD1 (6 bases). Germline CDR1 and CDR2: MNHEY and SVGEGT. The CDR3 length is 12 residues. V lost 6 bases and J 3 bases, leaving 8 bases between the germline ends. CDR3 protein: CASSHRDTEAFF. CDR3 nucleotides: TGTGCCAGCAGCCACAGGGACACTGAAGCTTTCTTT.

The V and J genes are TRBV4-3 and TRBJ1-6; D gene unclear. CDR1 LGHNA and CDR2 YSLEER come from the germline V gene. The length of the CDR3 is 15 residues. V gave up 3 bases and J gave up 5 bases, with 11 bases separating them. The CDR3 here is CASSQGQPNNSPLHF. The DNA of the CDR3 is TGCGCCAGCAGCCAGGGCCAACCTAATAATTCACCCCTCCACTTT.